This T cell receptor (beta chain) was identified in a study of T cells in tumors after PD-1 blockade. Study as a whole: No patient had prior checkpoint blockade, systemic immunosuppression, or radiotherapy within 4 weeks. Each patient got pembrolizumab 200 mg every 3 weeks or cemiplimab 350 mg every 2 weeks. Mean per blood sample: about 100,000 templates (roughly 21,000-270,000), about 40,000 unique clonotypes. Some patients also took daily vismodegib 150 mg during anti-PD-1 treatment.

Assay: immunoSEQ multiplex PCR; the TCRdb copy retains only in-frame clones and omits some. The data hold about 20,000 clones, with around 80% observed a single time. Trimming removed 9 bases from V and 0 bases from J, with 11 bases in between. Germline V gives CDR1 SGHTA, CDR2 FQGNSA. This CDR3 has 13 amino acids. J is TRBJ1-1 and V is TRBV7-2; D unclear. The source of this sequence is a human donor with basal cell carcinoma. Specimen: PBMCs, collected before anti-PD-1 treatment. The CDR3 loop is CASRVSLNTEAFF. The CDR3 DNA reads as TGTGCCAGTAGAGTCAGCCTGAACACTGAAGCTTTCTTT.